What follows describes a single T cell receptor beta chain. Its antigen remains unknown. The CDR3 length is 13 residues. CDR1 is MNHEY and CDR2 is SVGAGI in the germline V gene. Trimming shortened V by 6 bases and J by 1 base, and 9 bases separated the two germline ends. The data were produced by immunoSEQ multiplex PCR, yet TCRdb's version contains in-frame clones alone and is incomplete. The table records about 240,000 clones, approximately 86% of them present only once. These data belong to a study of cytomegalovirus exposure and HLA in healthy donors. Study findings and constraints: A few chains linked to CMV were shown in vitro to be specific for CMV antigens.

This TCR derives from a woman between 25 and 40 years old in good health and CMV-seropositive. The sequenced material came from PBMCs. This chain joins TRBV6-5 and TRBJ1-1; D might be TRBD1 (6 bases). The CDR3 DNA is TGTGCCAGCAGCCCAGGGGCGAACACTGAAGCTTTCTTT. Encoded protein: CASSPGANTEAFF.